The T cell receptor (beta chain) under discussion was sequenced for a study of cytomegalovirus exposure and HLA in healthy donors. Overall study: The Caucasian-associated ancestry cluster held 65% to 90% of 300 to 450 genotyped donors.

PCR was performed using 60 Vbeta and 13 Jbeta primers. Repertoires were generated with immunoSEQ multiplex PCR, while TCRdb's copy carries only in-frame clones and drops some. The sample has 90,000 to 150,000 clones; 15% are singletons. At the time of sampling, donors were nominally healthy, though unrecorded immune exposures were likely. General study results and limits: Cytomegalovirus status was reportedly diagnosed by the classifier with high sensitivity and specificity. Available immune exposure information was restricted to CMV serostatus only.

This clone appeared a few times. Its cognate antigen is unknown. The CDR3 spans 15 residues. V shed 6 bases and J 7 bases; nucleotides not matched to a gene: 14. Germline V gene sequence: CDR1 ENHRY, CDR2 SYGVKD. The sequence was collected from a woman between 18 and 30 years old in good health and CMV-seronegative. The chain combines TRBV10-3 with TRBJ2-7, with 8 nucleotides matching TRBD2. The specimen was PBMCs. CDR3 residues: CAISEKRGQPGEQYF. For the CDR3, the DNA is TGTGCCATCAGCGAAAAGCGGGGGCAACCTGGGGAGCAGTACTTC.